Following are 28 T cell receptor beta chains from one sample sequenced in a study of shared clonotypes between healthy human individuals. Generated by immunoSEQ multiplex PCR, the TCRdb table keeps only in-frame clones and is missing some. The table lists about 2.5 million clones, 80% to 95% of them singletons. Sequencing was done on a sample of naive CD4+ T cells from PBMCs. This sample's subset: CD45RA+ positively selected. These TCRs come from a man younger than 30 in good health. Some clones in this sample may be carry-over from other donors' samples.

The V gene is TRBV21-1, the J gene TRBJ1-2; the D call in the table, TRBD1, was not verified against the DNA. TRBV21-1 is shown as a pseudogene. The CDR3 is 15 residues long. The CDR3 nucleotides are TGTGCCAGCAGCAACAGCGTTCGGACACCCTATGGCTACACCTTC. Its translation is CASSNSVRTPYGYTF.

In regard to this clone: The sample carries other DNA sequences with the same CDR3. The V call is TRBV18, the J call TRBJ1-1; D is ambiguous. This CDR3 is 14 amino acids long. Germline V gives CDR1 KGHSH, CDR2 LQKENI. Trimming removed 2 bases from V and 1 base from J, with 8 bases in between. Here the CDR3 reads CASSPGQPNTEAFF. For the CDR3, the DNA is TGTGCCAGCTCACCAGGGCAGCCGAACACTGAAGCTTTCTTT.

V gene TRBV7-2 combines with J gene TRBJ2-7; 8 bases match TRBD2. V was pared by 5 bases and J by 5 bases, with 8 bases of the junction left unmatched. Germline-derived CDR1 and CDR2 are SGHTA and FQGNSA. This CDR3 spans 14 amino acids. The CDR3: CASSPGLGTNEQYF. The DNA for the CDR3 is TGTGCCAGCAGCCCGGGACTAGGAACCAACGAGCAGTACTTC.

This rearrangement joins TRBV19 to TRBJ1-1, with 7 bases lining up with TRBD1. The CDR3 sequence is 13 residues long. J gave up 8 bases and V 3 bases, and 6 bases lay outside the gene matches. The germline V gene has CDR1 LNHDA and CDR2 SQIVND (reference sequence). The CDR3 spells CASSMWDSREAFF. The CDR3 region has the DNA TGTGCCAGTAGTATGTGGGACAGTCGGGAAGCTTTCTTT.

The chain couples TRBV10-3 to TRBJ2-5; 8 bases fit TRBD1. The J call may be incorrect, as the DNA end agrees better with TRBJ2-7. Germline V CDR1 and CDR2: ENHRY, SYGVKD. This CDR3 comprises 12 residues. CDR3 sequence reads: CACGQGTYEQYF. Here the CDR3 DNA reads TGTGCCTGTGGACAGGGAACCTACGAGCAGTACTTC.

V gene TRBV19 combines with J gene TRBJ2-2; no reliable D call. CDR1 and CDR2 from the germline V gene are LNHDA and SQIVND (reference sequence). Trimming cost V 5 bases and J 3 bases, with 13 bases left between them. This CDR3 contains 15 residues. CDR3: CASSPRSGDTGELFF. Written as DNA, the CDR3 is TGTGCCAGTAGTCCCCGGAGTGGGGACACCGGGGAGCTGTTTTTT.

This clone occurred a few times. The CDR3 DNA reads as TGTGCCTGGAGTGTAATCGGGTGGGAAGCTTTCTTT. Translated: CAWSVIGWEAFF. J is TRBJ1-1 and V is TRBV30; D call uncertain. The ends were cut back, 0 bases at V and 8 bases at J, with 10 bases in the middle. CDR3 length equals 12 residues. Per the germline V gene, CDR1 is GTSNPN and CDR2 is SVGIG (reference sequence).

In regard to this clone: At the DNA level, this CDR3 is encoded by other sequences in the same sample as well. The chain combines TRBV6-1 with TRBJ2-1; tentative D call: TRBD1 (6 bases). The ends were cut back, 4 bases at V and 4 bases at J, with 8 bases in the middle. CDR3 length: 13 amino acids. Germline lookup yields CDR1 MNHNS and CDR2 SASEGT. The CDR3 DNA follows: TGTGCCAGCAGTGCAGGACAGTACAATGAGCAGTTCTTC. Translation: CASSAGQYNEQFF.

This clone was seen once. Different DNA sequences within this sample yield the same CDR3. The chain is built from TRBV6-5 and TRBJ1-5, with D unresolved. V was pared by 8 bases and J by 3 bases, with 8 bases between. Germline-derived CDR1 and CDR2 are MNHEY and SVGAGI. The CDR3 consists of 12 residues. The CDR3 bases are TGTGCCAGCGGACGGTCCAATCAGCCCCAGCATTTT. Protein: CASGRSNQPQHF.

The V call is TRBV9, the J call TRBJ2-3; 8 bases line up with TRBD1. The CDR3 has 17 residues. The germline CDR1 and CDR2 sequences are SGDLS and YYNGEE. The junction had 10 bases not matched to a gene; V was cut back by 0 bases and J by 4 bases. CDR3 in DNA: TGTGCCAGCAGCGTAGTATTAGGACAGGGCCCGCCAGATACGCAGTATTTT. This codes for CASSVVLGQGPPDTQYF.

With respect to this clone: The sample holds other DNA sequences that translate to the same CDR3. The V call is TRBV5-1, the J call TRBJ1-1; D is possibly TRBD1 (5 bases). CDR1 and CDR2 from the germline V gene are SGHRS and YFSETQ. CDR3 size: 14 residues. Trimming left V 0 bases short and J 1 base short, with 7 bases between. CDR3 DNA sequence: TGCGCCAGCAGCTTGGGACAGTGGAACACTGAAGCTTTCTTT. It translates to CASSLGQWNTEAFF. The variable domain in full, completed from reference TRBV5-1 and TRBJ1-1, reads KAGVTQTPRYLIKTRGQQVTLSCSPISGHRSVSWYQQTPGQGLQFLFEYFSETQRNKGNFPGRFSGRQFSNSRSEMNVSTLELGDSALYLCASSLGQWNTEAFFGQGTRLTVV.

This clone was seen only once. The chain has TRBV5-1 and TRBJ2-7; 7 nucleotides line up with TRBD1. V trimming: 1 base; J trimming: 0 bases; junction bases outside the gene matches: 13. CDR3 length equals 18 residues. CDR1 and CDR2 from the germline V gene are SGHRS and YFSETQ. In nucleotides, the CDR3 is TGCGCCAGCAGCTTGTGGGGGATTCCGGGACAGAGCTCCTACGAGCAGTACTTC. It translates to CASSLWGIPGQSSYEQYF.

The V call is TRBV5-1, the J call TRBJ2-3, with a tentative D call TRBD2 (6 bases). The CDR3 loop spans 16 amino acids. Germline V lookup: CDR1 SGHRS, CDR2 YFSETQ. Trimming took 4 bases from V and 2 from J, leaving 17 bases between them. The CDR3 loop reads CASSGGARLATDTQYF. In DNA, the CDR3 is TGCGCCAGCAGCGGAGGGGCCAGGCTAGCCACAGATACGCAGTATTTT.

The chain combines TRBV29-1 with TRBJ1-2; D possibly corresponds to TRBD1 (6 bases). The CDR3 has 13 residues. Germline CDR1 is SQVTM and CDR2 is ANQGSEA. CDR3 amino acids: CNSRGDTNYGYTF. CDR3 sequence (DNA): TGCAACTCCCGAGGGGACACTAACTATGGCTACACCTTC.

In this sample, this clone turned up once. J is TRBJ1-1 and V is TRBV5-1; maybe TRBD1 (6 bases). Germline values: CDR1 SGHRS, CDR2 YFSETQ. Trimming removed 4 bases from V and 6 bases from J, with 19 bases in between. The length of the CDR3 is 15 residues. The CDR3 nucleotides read TGCGCCAGCAGCCCCAAAGTACAGGGCGAGTCTGAAGCTTTCTTT. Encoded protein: CASSPKVQGESEAFF.

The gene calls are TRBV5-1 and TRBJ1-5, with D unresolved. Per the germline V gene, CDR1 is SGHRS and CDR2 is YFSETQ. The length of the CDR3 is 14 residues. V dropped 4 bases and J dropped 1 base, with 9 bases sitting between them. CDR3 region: CASSPVGSNQPQHF. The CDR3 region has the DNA TGCGCCAGCAGCCCTGTGGGGAGCAATCAGCCCCAGCATTTT.

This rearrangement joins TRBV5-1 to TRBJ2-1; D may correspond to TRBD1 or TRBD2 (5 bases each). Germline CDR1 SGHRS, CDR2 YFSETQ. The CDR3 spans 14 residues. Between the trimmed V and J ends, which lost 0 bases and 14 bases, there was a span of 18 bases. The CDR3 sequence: CASSLGGTLQTKFF. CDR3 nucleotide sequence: TGCGCCAGCAGCTTGGGTGGGACCCTTCAGACCAAGTTCTTC.

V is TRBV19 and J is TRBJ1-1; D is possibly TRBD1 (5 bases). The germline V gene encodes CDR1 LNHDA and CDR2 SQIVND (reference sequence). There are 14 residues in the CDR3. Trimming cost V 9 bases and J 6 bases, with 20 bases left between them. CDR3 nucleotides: TGTGCCAGCTACCCGCCGGGGCCCCGCGCTGAAGCTTTCTTT. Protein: CASYPPGPRAEAFF. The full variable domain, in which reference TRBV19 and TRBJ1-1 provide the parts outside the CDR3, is DGGITQSPKYLFRKEGQNVTLSCEQNLNHDAMYWYRQDPGQGLRLIYYSQIVNDFQKGDIAEGYSVSREKKESFPLTVTSAQKNPTAFYLCASYPPGPRAEAFFGQGTRLTVV.

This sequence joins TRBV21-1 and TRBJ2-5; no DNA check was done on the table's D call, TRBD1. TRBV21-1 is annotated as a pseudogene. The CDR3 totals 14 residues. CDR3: CASRKLDSQETQYF. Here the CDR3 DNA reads TGTGCCAGCAGAAAACTCGACAGCCAAGAGACCCAGTACTTC.

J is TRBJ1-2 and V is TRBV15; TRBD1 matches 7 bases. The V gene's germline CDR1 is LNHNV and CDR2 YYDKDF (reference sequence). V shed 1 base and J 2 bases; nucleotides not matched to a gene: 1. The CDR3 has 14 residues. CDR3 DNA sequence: TGTGCCACCAGCAGAGCACAGGGGAACTATGGCTACACCTTC. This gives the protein CATSRAQGNYGYTF.

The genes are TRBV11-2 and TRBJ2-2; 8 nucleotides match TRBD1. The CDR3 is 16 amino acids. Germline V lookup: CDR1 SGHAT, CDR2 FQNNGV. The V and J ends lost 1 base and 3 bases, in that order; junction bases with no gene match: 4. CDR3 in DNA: TGTGCCAGCAGCTTAGTTGCAGGGGGCTACACCGGGGAGCTGTTTTTT. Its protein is CASSLVAGGYTGELFF. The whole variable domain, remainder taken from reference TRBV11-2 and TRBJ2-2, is EAGVAQSPRYKIIEKRQSVAFWCNPISGHATLYWYQQILGQGPKLLIQFQNNGVVDDSQLPKDRFSAERLKGVDSTLKIQPAKLEDSAVYLCASSLVAGGYTGELFFGEGSRLTVL.

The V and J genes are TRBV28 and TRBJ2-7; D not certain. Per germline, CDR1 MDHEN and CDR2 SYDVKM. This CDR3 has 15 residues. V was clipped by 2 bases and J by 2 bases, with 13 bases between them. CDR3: CASSLARPTPYEQYF. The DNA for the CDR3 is TGTGCCAGCAGTTTAGCGCGGCCAACCCCCTACGAGCAGTACTTC.

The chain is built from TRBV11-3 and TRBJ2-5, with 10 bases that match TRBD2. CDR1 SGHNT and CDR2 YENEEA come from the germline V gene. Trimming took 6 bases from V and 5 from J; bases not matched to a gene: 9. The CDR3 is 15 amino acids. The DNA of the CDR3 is TGTGCCAGCAGATGTAAGCGGGAGGGCAAGGAGACCCAGTACTTC. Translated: CASRCKREGKETQYF.

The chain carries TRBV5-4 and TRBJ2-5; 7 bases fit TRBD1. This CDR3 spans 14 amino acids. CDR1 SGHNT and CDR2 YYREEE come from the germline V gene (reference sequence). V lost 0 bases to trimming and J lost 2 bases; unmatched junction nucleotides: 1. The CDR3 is CASSLVDRQETQYF. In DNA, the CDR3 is TGTGCCAGCAGCTTGGTGGACAGGCAAGAGACCCAGTACTTC.

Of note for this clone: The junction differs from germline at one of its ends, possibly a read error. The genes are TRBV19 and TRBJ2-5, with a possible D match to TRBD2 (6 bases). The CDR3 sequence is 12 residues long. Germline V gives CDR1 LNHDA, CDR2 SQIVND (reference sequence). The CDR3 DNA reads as TGCGCCCATCGGGGGAACCAAGAGACCCAGTACTTC. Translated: CAHRGNQETQYF.

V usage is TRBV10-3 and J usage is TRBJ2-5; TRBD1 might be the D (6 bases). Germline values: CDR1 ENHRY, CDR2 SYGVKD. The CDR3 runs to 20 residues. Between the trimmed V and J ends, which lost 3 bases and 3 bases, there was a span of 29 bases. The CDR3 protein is CAISDRILRNRDLRKETQYF. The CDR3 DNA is TGTGCCATCAGTGACCGAATACTGAGAAACAGGGACCTACGGAAAGAGACCCAGTACTTC.

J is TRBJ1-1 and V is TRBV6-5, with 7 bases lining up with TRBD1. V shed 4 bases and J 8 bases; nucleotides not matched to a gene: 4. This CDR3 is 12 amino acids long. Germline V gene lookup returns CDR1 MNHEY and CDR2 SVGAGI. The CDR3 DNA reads TGTGCCAGCAGTTCTTGGGACAGAGAAGCTTTCTTT. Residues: CASSSWDREAFF.

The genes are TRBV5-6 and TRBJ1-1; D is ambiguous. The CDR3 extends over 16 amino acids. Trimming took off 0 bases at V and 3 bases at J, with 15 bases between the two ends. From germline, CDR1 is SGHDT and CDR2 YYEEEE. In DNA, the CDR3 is TGTGCCAGCAGCTTGGTAGGGAAGTTTAGTGACACTGAAGCTTTCTTT. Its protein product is CASSLVGKFSDTEAFF.